Each of the 18 T cell receptor beta chains below was sequenced from the same sample in a study of blood T cell repertoires in COVID-19. Sequenced by immunoSEQ multiplex PCR; TCRdb stores in-frame clones only, minus some. This sample yields some 300,000 clones, of which 80% to 90% are seen a single time; 3.5% to 5% belongs to the top ten. Sequenced sample: PBMCs or T cells enriched from blood (not recorded which). These receptor sequences come from a man aged 30 to 39 who had recovered from COVID-19.

This chain links TRBV6-5 with TRBJ2-1; D is perhaps TRBD1 (6 bases). The germline gives CDR1 MNHEY, CDR2 SVGAGI. Trimming took off 6 bases at V and 5 bases at J, with 11 bases between the two ends. The CDR3 is 13 residues long. The CDR3 DNA is TGTGCCAGCAGAGTTAGGGGGAACAATGAGCAGTTCTTC. Translating it yields CASRVRGNNEQFF.

This chain links TRBV2 with TRBJ2-5, with D possibly matching TRBD2 (5 bases). The length of the CDR3 is 14 residues. Germline CDR1 reads SNHLY; CDR2 reads FYNNEI. Trimming pared 5 bases from V and 4 bases from J, leaving 14 bases between. CDR3 sequence: CASSLGWRAETQYF. Here the CDR3 DNA reads TGTGCCAGCAGTTTAGGGTGGCGGGCAGAGACCCAGTACTTC.

The chain couples TRBV12-3 or TRBV12-4 to TRBJ1-5, with a tentative D call TRBD1 (5 bases). V was pared by 8 bases and J by 3 bases, with 11 bases between. The CDR3 is made up of 13 amino acids. The CDR3, as DNA: TGTGCCAGCCGCCCAGGGTACAATCAGCCCCAGCATTTT. Its protein is CASRPGYNQPQHF.

The CDR3 region has the DNA TGTGCCAGCAGTTTCTGGGCGGGGGCCGCCACAGATACGCAGTATTTT. Protein product: CASSFWAGAATDTQYF. The rearrangement links TRBV27 to TRBJ2-3, with TRBD2 as a possible D gene (7 bases). CDR3 size: 16 residues. Germline V lookup: CDR1 MNHEY, CDR2 SMNVEV (reference sequence). V was pared by 3 bases and J by 2 bases, with 15 bases between.

V and J are TRBV5-1 and TRBJ2-1; tentative D call: TRBD2 (7 bases). This CDR3 spans 15 amino acids. CDR1 SGHRS and CDR2 YFSETQ come from the germline V gene. V was cut by 5 bases and J by 1 base, with 13 bases left in between. This chain's CDR3 is CASRGGGGSYNEQFF. CDR3 bases: TGCGCCAGCAGAGGGGGAGGGGGATCCTACAATGAGCAGTTCTTC.

Only one count was recorded for this clone. The CDR3 reads CASSFSNAYEQYF. In DNA, the CDR3 is TGTGCCAGCAGTTTCTCTAACGCCTACGAGCAGTACTTC. This rearrangement joins TRBV12-3 or TRBV12-4 to TRBJ2-7; D call uncertain. The V gene lost 3 bases and the J gene lost 2 bases, with 8 bases spanning the gap. The CDR3 runs to 13 residues.

J is TRBJ1-1 and V is TRBV5-1, with D possibly being TRBD1 (5 bases). This CDR3 is 14 amino acids long. The V end lost 8 bases, the J end lost 6 bases, and 20 bases lay between the germline ends. CDR1 SGHRS and CDR2 YFSETQ come from the germline V gene. The CDR3 is CASARTREESEAFF. CDR3 sequence (DNA): TGCGCCAGTGCCCGGACCAGGGAGGAATCTGAAGCTTTCTTT. Full variable domain (rest looked up from reference TRBV5-1 and TRBJ1-1): KAGVTQTPRYLIKTRGQQVTLSCSPISGHRSVSWYQQTPGQGLQFLFEYFSETQRNKGNFPGRFSGRQFSNSRSEMNVSTLELGDSALYLCASARTREESEAFFGQGTRLTVV.

The gene calls are TRBV27 and TRBJ1-5; D remains ambiguous. The CDR3 has 15 amino acids. Germline V gene data show CDR1 as MNHEY and CDR2 as SMNVEV (reference sequence). Trimming stripped 0 bases from V and 7 bases from J, with 13 bases between. The CDR3: CASSLSVSAGQPQHF. In DNA form, the CDR3 reads TGTGCCAGCAGTTTATCGGTCAGCGCTGGGCAGCCCCAGCATTTT.

The rearrangement uses TRBV11-3 and TRBJ2-1; 11 nucleotides agree with TRBD2. V was clipped by 3 bases and J by 6 bases; unmatched bases: 4. The germline gives CDR1 SGHNT, CDR2 YENEEA. The length of the CDR3 is 15 residues. As DNA, the CDR3 is TGTGCCAGCAGCTTTGGACTAGCGGGCCGCAATGAGCAGTTCTTC. Its translation is CASSFGLAGRNEQFF.

J is TRBJ1-1 and V is TRBV7-8, with 8 bases that match TRBD1. Per the germline V gene, CDR1 is SGHVS and CDR2 is FQNEAQ. This CDR3 is built from 15 residues. J lost 2 bases, V lost 2 bases, and 4 bases had no gene match. In DNA, the CDR3 is TGTGCCAGCAGCTTAACTGACAGGGGAAACACTGAAGCTTTCTTT. Translating gives CASSLTDRGNTEAFF.

The chain links TRBV10-1 to TRBJ1-1; no clear D gene. The CDR3 runs 17 residues. Trimming pared 3 bases from V and 0 bases from J, leaving 17 bases between. The germline V gene encodes CDR1 WNHNN and CDR2 SYGVQD (reference sequence). CDR3 DNA: TGCGCCAGCAGTGATTTTTTCTGGTCTAGAATGAACACTGAAGCTTTCTTT. Translation: CASSDFFWSRMNTEAFF.

This sequence joins TRBV2 and TRBJ1-5; D is unclear. V was pared by 4 bases and J by 4 bases, with 8 bases between. This CDR3 contains 13 residues. Germline values: CDR1 SNHLY, CDR2 FYNNEI. CDR3 sequence reads: CASSGRENQPQHF. The CDR3 coding sequence is TGTGCCAGCAGTGGTCGGGAGAATCAGCCCCAGCATTTT.

V is TRBV21-1 and J is TRBJ2-3; the D segment call TRBD2 is taken from the table without a DNA check. TRBV21-1 is recorded as a pseudogene. This CDR3 has 18 residues. CDR3: CASSFAQSGGRCTDTQYF. The CDR3 region has the DNA TGTGCCAGCAGCTTCGCCCAGAGCGGCGGGAGGTGCACAGATACGCAGTATTTT.

CDR3 residues: CAGISQGFGGNTIYF. The CDR3 DNA sequence: TGTGCCGGAATATCACAGGGGTTTGGTGGAAACACCATATATTTT. J is TRBJ1-3 and V is TRBV30, with TRBD1 matching 7 bases. This CDR3 has 15 residues. The V gene's germline CDR1 is GTSNPN and CDR2 SVGIG (reference sequence). V dropped 8 bases and J dropped 3; count of bases not matched to a gene: 13. Full variable domain (outside the CDR3, taken from reference TRBV30 and TRBJ1-3): SQTIHQWPATLVQPVGSPLSLECTVEGTSNPNLYWYRQAAGRGLQLLFYSVGIGQISSEVPQNLSASRPQDRQFILSSKKLLLSDSGFYLCAGISQGFGGNTIYFGEGSWLTVV.

The chain carries TRBV14 and TRBJ1-4, with a possible D match to TRBD1 (5 bases). Trimming took 3 bases from V and 7 from J, leaving 21 bases between them. Germline CDR1 reads SGHDN; CDR2 reads FVKESK. The length of the CDR3 is 17 residues. The CDR3 loop is CASSQSNQGLHGEKLFF. In DNA, the CDR3 is TGTGCCAGCAGCCAGTCCAACCAGGGTTTACATGGTGAAAAACTGTTTTTT.

This clone was observed a handful of times. This chain joins TRBV30 and TRBJ1-5, with D maybe TRBD1 (6 bases). Trimming shortened V by 3 bases and J by 1 base, and 7 bases separated the two germline ends. The CDR3 loop spans 13 amino acids. Per the germline V gene, CDR1 is GTSNPN and CDR2 is SVGIG (reference sequence). The CDR3 is CAWSQGSNQPQHF. The CDR3 DNA follows: TGTGCCTGGAGCCAGGGGAGCAATCAGCCCCAGCATTTT.

The chain is built from TRBV9 and TRBJ2-5; possible D gene TRBD1, 6 bases. Trimming pared 1 base from V and 1 base from J, leaving 8 bases between. The CDR3 runs to 14 residues. The germline gives CDR1 SGDLS, CDR2 YYNGEE. Here the CDR3 DNA reads TGTGCCAGCAGCGTAAGGGGGATCCAAGAGACCCAGTACTTC. Residues: CASSVRGIQETQYF.

This chain connects TRBV4-1 to TRBJ1-5; D is unclear. Trimming took off 0 bases at V and 9 bases at J, with 15 bases between the two ends. The CDR3 runs to 15 residues. Per germline, CDR1 MGHRA and CDR2 YSYEKL. The CDR3 spells CASSQEGPGLGPQHF. DNA of the CDR3: TGCGCCAGCAGCCAAGAGGGTCCGGGGTTAGGGCCCCAGCATTTT.